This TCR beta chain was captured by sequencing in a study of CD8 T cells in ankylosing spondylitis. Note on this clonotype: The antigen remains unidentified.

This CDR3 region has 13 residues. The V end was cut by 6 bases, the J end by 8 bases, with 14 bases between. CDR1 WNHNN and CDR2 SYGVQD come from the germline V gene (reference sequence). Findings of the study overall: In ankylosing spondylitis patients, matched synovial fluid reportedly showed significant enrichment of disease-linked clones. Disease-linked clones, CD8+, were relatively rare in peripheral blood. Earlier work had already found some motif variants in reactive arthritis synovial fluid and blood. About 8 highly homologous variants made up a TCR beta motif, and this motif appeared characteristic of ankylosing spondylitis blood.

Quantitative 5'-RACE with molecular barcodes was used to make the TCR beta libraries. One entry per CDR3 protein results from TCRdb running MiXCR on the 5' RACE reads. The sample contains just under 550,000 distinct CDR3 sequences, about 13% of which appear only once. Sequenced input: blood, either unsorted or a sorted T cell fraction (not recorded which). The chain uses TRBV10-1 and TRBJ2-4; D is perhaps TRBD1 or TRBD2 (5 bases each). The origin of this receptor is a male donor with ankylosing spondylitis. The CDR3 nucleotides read TGCGCCAGCAGCGACTCGGGGCGCGACATTCAGTACTTC. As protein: CASSDSGRDIQYF.